This is a list of T cell receptor beta chains from one sample in a study of spatial heterogeneity in lung cancer. TCRdb reprocessed the 5' RACE reads via MiXCR and lists one record per CDR3 protein. Of more than 9,000 distinct CDR3 sequences listed, about 18% are singletons. The specimen was PBMCs, collected at surgery. These receptors all come from a male donor with early-stage non-small cell lung cancer. CDR3s include the opening cysteine and the closing phenylalanine or tryptophan. Each record gives: J gene, D gene, V gene, clone size, CDR3 length, CDR3 DNA, CDR3 protein. A D gene is named only where the DNA matches it firmly. Rows give clone size only sometimes, using once, few, many, or a class for an expanded clone.

j_call: TRBJ1-3; d_call: -; v_call: TRBV6-6; clone_size: few; cdr3_length: 14; cdr3_nt: TGTGCCAGCAGCCCCGGGGGCAATGGAAACACCATATATTTT; cdr3_aa: CASSPGGNGNTIYF
j_call: TRBJ2-7; d_call: -; v_call: TRBV7-9; clone_size: -; cdr3_length: 16; cdr3_nt: TGTGCCAGCAGCTTAGCGCGGGACTCTCCCTACTACGAGCAGTACTTC; cdr3_aa: CASSLARDSPYYEQYF
j_call: TRBJ2-1; d_call: TRBD2; v_call: TRBV6-5; clone_size: few; cdr3_length: 15; cdr3_nt: TGTGCCAGCAGGGCGAGCGGGAGCCCCTACAATGAGCAGTTCTTC; cdr3_aa: CASRASGSPYNEQFF
j_call: TRBJ2-3; d_call: TRBD2; v_call: TRBV4-1; clone_size: once; cdr3_length: 17; cdr3_nt: TGCGCCAGCAGCCATGGCGGGGAGCGGGAGGGTACAGATACGCAGTATTTT; cdr3_aa: CASSHGGEREGTDTQYF
j_call: TRBJ2-3; d_call: TRBD2; v_call: TRBV7-7; clone_size: -; cdr3_length: 15; cdr3_nt: TGTGCTAGCAGCGAACTGACTAGCCGCACAGATACGCAGTATTTT; cdr3_aa: CASSELTSRTDTQYF
j_call: TRBJ1-5; d_call: -; v_call: TRBV28; clone_size: -; cdr3_length: 16; cdr3_nt: TGTGCCAGCAGTTTATTTCCAGGGTTGAAACATCAGCCCCAGCATTTT; cdr3_aa: CASSLFPGLKHQPQHF
j_call: TRBJ2-1; d_call: TRBD2; v_call: TRBV6-4; clone_size: few; cdr3_length: 15; cdr3_nt: TGTGCCAGCAGCGCAGCGGGAGGGCCGAACAATGAGCAGTTCTTC; cdr3_aa: CASSAAGGPNNEQFF
j_call: TRBJ1-1; d_call: -; v_call: TRBV12-3/TRBV12-4; clone_size: few; cdr3_length: 11; cdr3_nt: TGTGCCAGCAACCAAAGGGGGGAAGCTTTCTTT; cdr3_aa: CASNQRGEAFF
j_call: TRBJ2-7; d_call: TRBD1; v_call: TRBV5-5; clone_size: many; cdr3_length: 14; cdr3_nt: TGTGCCAGCAGCGTGACAGGGGTCTCCTACGAGCAGTACTTC; cdr3_aa: CASSVTGVSYEQYF
j_call: TRBJ2-1; d_call: -; v_call: TRBV7-6; clone_size: -; cdr3_length: 14; cdr3_nt: TGTGCCAGCAGCCCCCCCCTAGCGAATAATGAGCAGTTCTTC; cdr3_aa: CASSPPLANNEQFF
j_call: TRBJ2-3; d_call: -; v_call: TRBV15; clone_size: many; cdr3_length: 14; cdr3_nt: TGTGCCACCAGCAGGGACGGAGGCACGAATACGCAGTATTTT; cdr3_aa: CATSRDGGTNTQYF
j_call: TRBJ2-1; d_call: -; v_call: TRBV28; clone_size: few; cdr3_length: 14; cdr3_nt: TGTGCCAGCAGTATCAGAGGGCTCTACAATGAGCAGTTCTTC; cdr3_aa: CASSIRGLYNEQFF
j_call: TRBJ2-1; d_call: TRBD2; v_call: TRBV19; clone_size: -; cdr3_length: 14; cdr3_nt: TGTGCCAGTAGTCCGGGACTAGCGAGGAATGAGCAGTTCTTC; cdr3_aa: CASSPGLARNEQFF
j_call: TRBJ2-1; d_call: TRBD2; v_call: TRBV4-1; clone_size: many; cdr3_length: 16; cdr3_nt: TGCGCCAGCAGCCAAGAGAAACTAGCGGCTTACAATGAGCAGTTCTTC; cdr3_aa: CASSQEKLAAYNEQFF
j_call: TRBJ2-7; d_call: -; v_call: TRBV6-5; clone_size: many; cdr3_length: 16; cdr3_nt: TGTGCCAGCAGTTACCGCCGGGACCTTACGACCTACGAGCAGTACTTC; cdr3_aa: CASSYRRDLTTYEQYF
j_call: TRBJ1-2; d_call: -; v_call: TRBV28; clone_size: -; cdr3_length: 15; cdr3_nt: TGTGCCAGCAGTTCGACAGGACGGGGGAGCTATGGCTACACCTTC; cdr3_aa: CASSSTGRGSYGYTF
j_call: TRBJ2-1; d_call: TRBD2; v_call: TRBV9; clone_size: few; cdr3_length: 15; cdr3_nt: TGTGCCAGCAGCGAGCGGGGCTTCTCCTACAATGAGCAGTTTTTC; cdr3_aa: CASSERGFSYNEQFF
j_call: TRBJ2-1; d_call: -; v_call: TRBV2; clone_size: many; cdr3_length: 13; cdr3_nt: TGTGCCAGCAGTATAGGGACGGTAAATGAGCAGTTCTTC; cdr3_aa: CASSIGTVNEQFF
j_call: TRBJ1-6; d_call: -; v_call: TRBV29-1; clone_size: few; cdr3_length: 13; cdr3_nt: TGCAGCGTTGAAGACAGGGGCGGTTCGACCCTCCACTTT; cdr3_aa: CSVEDRGGSTLHF
j_call: TRBJ2-5; d_call: TRBD2; v_call: TRBV7-2; clone_size: few; cdr3_length: 17; cdr3_nt: TGTGCCAGCAGCTTAGATGCTAGCGGGAGGGCCGGTGAGACCCAGTACTTC; cdr3_aa: CASSLDASGRAGETQYF
j_call: TRBJ2-7; d_call: TRBD1; v_call: TRBV10-3; clone_size: -; cdr3_length: 12; cdr3_nt: TGTGCCATCGGACAGGGGGCAGGGGAGCAGTACTTC; cdr3_aa: CAIGQGAGEQYF
j_call: TRBJ2-5; d_call: -; v_call: TRBV28; clone_size: many; cdr3_length: 15; cdr3_nt: TGTGCCAGCACCGCGCCTGAGGGCGTCCAAGAGACCCAGTACTTC; cdr3_aa: CASTAPEGVQETQYF
j_call: TRBJ1-6; d_call: -; v_call: TRBV7-8; clone_size: many; cdr3_length: 13; cdr3_nt: TGTGCCAGCAGCTTAGAGGGGAATTCACCCCTCCACTTT; cdr3_aa: CASSLEGNSPLHF
j_call: TRBJ2-1; d_call: TRBD2; v_call: TRBV3-1; clone_size: few; cdr3_length: 17; cdr3_nt: TGTGCCAGCAGCCCCCGACTAGCGGGAGGCCCCTACAATGAGCAGTTCTTC; cdr3_aa: CASSPRLAGGPYNEQFF
j_call: TRBJ1-2; d_call: -; v_call: TRBV28; clone_size: few; cdr3_length: 12; cdr3_nt: TGTGCCAGCAGTTTCAGGGGAAGTGGCTACACCTTC; cdr3_aa: CASSFRGSGYTF
j_call: TRBJ2-2; d_call: -; v_call: TRBV19; clone_size: many; cdr3_length: 12; cdr3_nt: TGTGCCTCTTCACCGTTCACCGGGGAGCTGTTTTTT; cdr3_aa: CASSPFTGELFF
j_call: TRBJ1-5; d_call: -; v_call: TRBV6-2/TRBV6-3; clone_size: -; cdr3_length: 13; cdr3_nt: TGTGCCAGCACGCGGGCAGGGGTACAGCCCCAGCATTTT; cdr3_aa: CASTRAGVQPQHF
j_call: TRBJ2-2; d_call: -; v_call: TRBV19; clone_size: few; cdr3_length: 12; cdr3_nt: TGTGCCAGCCAACTGGACCTCGGGGAGCTGTTTTTT; cdr3_aa: CASQLDLGELFF
j_call: TRBJ2-1; d_call: TRBD2; v_call: TRBV24-1; clone_size: -; cdr3_length: 14; cdr3_nt: TGTGCCACTCAAGCGGGAGGCTCCTACAATGAGCAGTTCTTC; cdr3_aa: CATQAGGSYNEQFF
j_call: TRBJ1-5; d_call: -; v_call: TRBV7-9; clone_size: -; cdr3_length: 15; cdr3_nt: TGTGCCAGCAGCTTAGCGGGCAACAGCAATCAGCCCCAGCATTTT; cdr3_aa: CASSLAGNSNQPQHF
j_call: TRBJ1-1; d_call: TRBD1; v_call: TRBV4-1; clone_size: few; cdr3_length: 16; cdr3_nt: TGCGCCAGCAGCCCCTCTCGGACAGGGGGCTACACTGAAGCTTTCTTT; cdr3_aa: CASSPSRTGGYTEAFF
j_call: TRBJ1-5; d_call: TRBD1; v_call: TRBV19; clone_size: medium-sized; cdr3_length: 16; cdr3_nt: TGTGCCAGTAGTCCCCAGGACAGGGGTAGCAATCAGCCCCAGCATTTT; cdr3_aa: CASSPQDRGSNQPQHF
j_call: TRBJ2-5; d_call: TRBD1; v_call: TRBV28; clone_size: -; cdr3_length: 16; cdr3_nt: TGTGCCAGCAGTTTCTTGGGGAACAGGGGGCCGAAGACCCAGTACTTC; cdr3_aa: CASSFLGNRGPKTQYF
j_call: TRBJ1-6; d_call: -; v_call: TRBV30; clone_size: -; cdr3_length: 16; cdr3_nt: TGTGCCTGGAGTGTACGTGAGGCAGGGGTAGGATCACCCCTCCACTTT; cdr3_aa: CAWSVREAGVGSPLHF
j_call: TRBJ2-7; d_call: TRBD1; v_call: TRBV20-1; clone_size: few; cdr3_length: 14; cdr3_nt: TGCAGTGCTGTCCGGGACAGGGACTCCTACGAGCAGTACTTC; cdr3_aa: CSAVRDRDSYEQYF
j_call: TRBJ1-5; d_call: -; v_call: TRBV7-2; clone_size: few; cdr3_length: 15; cdr3_nt: TGTGCCAGCAGCACGGGCCCAAGCAGTAATCAGCCCCAGCATTTT; cdr3_aa: CASSTGPSSNQPQHF
j_call: TRBJ2-3; d_call: -; v_call: TRBV28; clone_size: -; cdr3_length: 15; cdr3_nt: TGTGCCAGCAGTTTCCCTGCAGGGTTTGGAGATACGCAGTATTTT; cdr3_aa: CASSFPAGFGDTQYF
j_call: TRBJ1-1; d_call: -; v_call: TRBV11-2; clone_size: many; cdr3_length: 13; cdr3_nt: TGTGCCAGCAGCTTCACCCCGAACACTGAAGCTTTCTTT; cdr3_aa: CASSFTPNTEAFF
j_call: TRBJ2-3; d_call: -; v_call: TRBV11-2; clone_size: -; cdr3_length: 13; cdr3_nt: TGTGCCAGCAGCCGGGACTTCACAGATACGCAGTATTTT; cdr3_aa: CASSRDFTDTQYF
j_call: TRBJ1-2; d_call: -; v_call: TRBV7-9; clone_size: many; cdr3_length: 12; cdr3_nt: TGTGCCAGCAGCTCGTCCAACTATGGCTACACCTTC; cdr3_aa: CASSSSNYGYTF
j_call: TRBJ1-5; d_call: -; v_call: TRBV12-3/TRBV12-4; clone_size: few; cdr3_length: 13; cdr3_nt: TGTGCCAGCAGTTTGTCCTCACCCCAGCCCCAGCATTTT; cdr3_aa: CASSLSSPQPQHF
j_call: TRBJ2-7; d_call: -; v_call: TRBV10-3; clone_size: -; cdr3_length: 16; cdr3_nt: TGTGCCATCAGCGCCTCTACAGGGCCCATCCCCTACGAGCAGTACTTC; cdr3_aa: CAISASTGPIPYEQYF
j_call: TRBJ1-2; d_call: TRBD1; v_call: TRBV27; clone_size: -; cdr3_length: 14; cdr3_nt: TGTGCCAGCAGGAGACAGGGATCGAACTATGGCTACACCTTC; cdr3_aa: CASRRQGSNYGYTF
j_call: TRBJ2-2; d_call: -; v_call: TRBV28; clone_size: few; cdr3_length: 15; cdr3_nt: TGTGCCAGCACCCCCGGAGGCACGAACACCGGGGAGCTGTTTTTT; cdr3_aa: CASTPGGTNTGELFF
j_call: TRBJ2-5; d_call: -; v_call: TRBV12-3/TRBV12-4; clone_size: -; cdr3_length: 13; cdr3_nt: TGTGCCAGCAGCACGACTAGCCAAGAGACCCAGTACTTC; cdr3_aa: CASSTTSQETQYF